These T cell receptor beta chains were read from a single sample in a study of blood T cell repertoires in COVID-19. The protocol was immunoSEQ multiplex PCR, while the TCRdb copy is restricted to in-frame clones and leaves out a portion. This sample has just over 650,000 clones; more than 80% occur once, and the top ten carry around 0.3%. Sequencing input: peripheral blood. These receptors all stem from a woman between 18 and 29 years old with acute or convalescent COVID-19. CDR3s include the opening cysteine and the closing phenylalanine or tryptophan. D genes are given only for firm matches. The size of a clone is reported for some rows only, either as once, few or many, or as a class for expanded clones.

j_call: TRBJ2-6
d_call: .
v_call: TRBV5-8
clone_size: .
cdr3_nt: TGTGCCAGCAGCTTGGATTTAGCTGGGGCCAACGTCCTGACTTTC
cdr3_aa: CASSLDLAGANVLTF

j_call: TRBJ2-1
d_call: .
v_call: TRBV9
clone_size: .
cdr3_nt: TGTGCCAGCAGCTCCCATGATACAGGGTTTTCCTACAATGAGCAGTTCTTC
cdr3_aa: CASSSHDTGFSYNEQFF

j_call: TRBJ2-7
d_call: .
v_call: TRBV10-3
clone_size: .
cdr3_nt: TGTGCCATCAGCTCACACTACGAGCAGTACTTC
cdr3_aa: CAISSHYEQYF

j_call: TRBJ1-2
d_call: .
v_call: TRBV4-1
clone_size: .
cdr3_nt: TGCGCCAGCAGCCAAGATCTGGAGGGGCCGGCTAGAAACTATGGCTACACCTTC
cdr3_aa: CASSQDLEGPARNYGYTF

j_call: TRBJ1-3
d_call: .
v_call: TRBV4-1
clone_size: once
cdr3_nt: TGCGCCAGCAGCCGGTACACCGACTCTGGAAACACCATATATTTT
cdr3_aa: CASSRYTDSGNTIYF

j_call: TRBJ1-3
d_call: .
v_call: TRBV7-2
clone_size: few
cdr3_nt: TGTGCCAGCAGCTCTACGGCAGGCTCTGGAAACACCATATATTTT
cdr3_aa: CASSSTAGSGNTIYF

j_call: TRBJ1-1
d_call: .
v_call: TRBV5-1
clone_size: .
cdr3_nt: TGCGCCAGCAGCTTGTTTGGGCAGGCCGACACTGAAGCTTTCTTT
cdr3_aa: CASSLFGQADTEAFF

j_call: TRBJ1-2
d_call: TRBD1
v_call: TRBV5-1
clone_size: .
cdr3_nt: TGCGCCAGCAGCTCGGGACAGACCTATGGCTACACCTTC
cdr3_aa: CASSSGQTYGYTF

j_call: TRBJ1-1
d_call: .
v_call: TRBV5-1
clone_size: .
cdr3_nt: TGCGCCAGCGGTTCCACTAGGAACACTGAAGCTTTCTTT
cdr3_aa: CASGSTRNTEAFF

j_call: TRBJ2-3
d_call: TRBD2
v_call: TRBV2
clone_size: .
cdr3_nt: TGTGCCAGCAGGTCCGGGACTATGTGGCAGTATTTT
cdr3_aa: CASRSGTMWQYF

j_call: TRBJ1-1
d_call: TRBD1
v_call: TRBV12-5
clone_size: .
cdr3_nt: TGTGCTAGTGTCCCCGGACAGGGTACGGCCGATTTTAACACTGAAGCTTTCTTT
cdr3_aa: CASVPGQGTADFNTEAFF

j_call: TRBJ1-2
d_call: .
v_call: TRBV7-9
clone_size: .
cdr3_nt: TGTGCCAGCAGCTCCGGTTACTATGGCTACACCTTC
cdr3_aa: CASSSGYYGYTF

j_call: TRBJ2-1
d_call: TRBD2
v_call: TRBV11-2
clone_size: .
cdr3_nt: TGTGCCAGCAGCTTAGAAAGTACTAGCGGGGGGGCCCCCCGTTACAATGAGCAGTTCTTC
cdr3_aa: CASSLESTSGGAPRYNEQFF

j_call: TRBJ2-5
d_call: TRBD2
v_call: TRBV7-2
clone_size: .
cdr3_nt: TGTGCCAGCAGCTGGACTAGCGGGGGGAACGGGGAGACCCAGTACTTC
cdr3_aa: CASSWTSGGNGETQYF

j_call: TRBJ2-2
d_call: TRBD1
v_call: TRBV12-5
clone_size: .
cdr3_nt: TGTGCTAGTGGTCCCCGAGGGGACAGGGCGAACACCGGGGAGCTGTTTTTT
cdr3_aa: CASGPRGDRANTGELFF

j_call: TRBJ1-2
d_call: .
v_call: TRBV4-2
clone_size: once
cdr3_nt: TGTGCCAGCAGCCACTCACAGGGAAACTATGGCTACACCTTC
cdr3_aa: CASSHSQGNYGYTF

j_call: TRBJ2-1
d_call: TRBD2
v_call: TRBV7-9
clone_size: .
cdr3_nt: TGTGCCAGCAGTCTTATTAGCGGGGCGTACAATGAGCAGTTCTTC
cdr3_aa: CASSLISGAYNEQFF

j_call: TRBJ2-1
d_call: TRBD2
v_call: TRBV6-2/TRBV6-3
clone_size: .
cdr3_nt: TGTGCCAGCAGTTACGCGGGGGGCAATGAGCAGTTCTTC
cdr3_aa: CASSYAGGNEQFF

j_call: TRBJ2-3
d_call: TRBD1
v_call: TRBV5-4
clone_size: once
cdr3_nt: TGTGCCAGCAGCCAGACAGGGTATCGCACAGATACGCAGTATTTT
cdr3_aa: CASSQTGYRTDTQYF

j_call: TRBJ1-1
d_call: .
v_call: TRBV5-1
clone_size: .
cdr3_nt: TGCGCCAGCAGCCCAACCACAGGGAACACTGAAGCTTTCTTT
cdr3_aa: CASSPTTGNTEAFF

j_call: TRBJ2-7
d_call: .
v_call: TRBV7-2
clone_size: .
cdr3_nt: TGTGCCAGCAGCCCCCCGTTTGTCTCCTACGAGCAGTACTTC
cdr3_aa: CASSPPFVSYEQYF

j_call: TRBJ1-2
d_call: .
v_call: TRBV9
clone_size: .
cdr3_nt: TGTGCCAGCAGCGTAGGGGCAGTTTCTCTCTATGGCTACACCTTC
cdr3_aa: CASSVGAVSLYGYTF

j_call: TRBJ1-6
d_call: TRBD1
v_call: TRBV30
clone_size: few
cdr3_nt: TGTGCCTGGAGTACCCGGACAGGGAGCTCCTATAATTCACCCCTCCACTTT
cdr3_aa: CAWSTRTGSSYNSPLHF

j_call: TRBJ1-1
d_call: TRBD1
v_call: TRBV24-1
clone_size: .
cdr3_nt: TGTGCCACCAGTGATGGGACAGGGGGCTTGGGAACTGAAGCTTTCTTT
cdr3_aa: CATSDGTGGLGTEAFF

j_call: TRBJ2-2
d_call: TRBD1
v_call: TRBV27
clone_size: .
cdr3_nt: TGTGCCAGCAGTCCAAATAGATGGACAGGGGCGGGCACCGGGGAGCTGTTTTTT
cdr3_aa: CASSPNRWTGAGTGELFF

j_call: TRBJ1-1
d_call: TRBD1
v_call: TRBV7-9
clone_size: .
cdr3_nt: TGTGCCAGCAGCACCCGGACAGGGAACACTGAAGCTTTCTTT
cdr3_aa: CASSTRTGNTEAFF

j_call: TRBJ1-1
d_call: TRBD1
v_call: TRBV30
clone_size: .
cdr3_nt: TGTGCCTGGAGTGTAGGGACAGGGGGAGGTGGCACTGAAGCTTTCTTT
cdr3_aa: CAWSVGTGGGGTEAFF